Detailed here is one T cell receptor beta chain. No antigen is known for it. TCRdb reanalysed the 5' RACE reads using MiXCR and keeps one entry per CDR3 protein. The sample contains around 480,000 distinct CDR3 sequences, 12% to 15% of which appear only once. These data originate in a study of identical twins. General study results and limits: Part of the zero-insertion signal could reflect confounding by invariant MAIT and iNKT cells. Without tracking the same donors, conclusions rested on cross-sectional statistical analysis. Insertions were fewer in abundant cord blood beta clonotypes, whereas memory repertoires showed none of this pattern.

These data were also filed under a second study, of yellow fever vaccine responses in identical twins.

The sequence came from a woman younger than 30 in good health. Sequencing used CD4+ T cells sorted from blood.

CDR3 protein: CSASPRWETQYF. The CDR3 coding sequence is TGCAGTGCTAGTCCAAGGTGGGAGACCCAGTACTTC. V is TRBV20-1 and J is TRBJ2-5; D gene unclear. With 3 bases removed from V and 5 bases from J, the gap between germline ends came to 10 bases. The germline V gene encodes CDR1 DFQATT and CDR2 SNEGSKA (reference sequence). This CDR3 is built from 12 residues.